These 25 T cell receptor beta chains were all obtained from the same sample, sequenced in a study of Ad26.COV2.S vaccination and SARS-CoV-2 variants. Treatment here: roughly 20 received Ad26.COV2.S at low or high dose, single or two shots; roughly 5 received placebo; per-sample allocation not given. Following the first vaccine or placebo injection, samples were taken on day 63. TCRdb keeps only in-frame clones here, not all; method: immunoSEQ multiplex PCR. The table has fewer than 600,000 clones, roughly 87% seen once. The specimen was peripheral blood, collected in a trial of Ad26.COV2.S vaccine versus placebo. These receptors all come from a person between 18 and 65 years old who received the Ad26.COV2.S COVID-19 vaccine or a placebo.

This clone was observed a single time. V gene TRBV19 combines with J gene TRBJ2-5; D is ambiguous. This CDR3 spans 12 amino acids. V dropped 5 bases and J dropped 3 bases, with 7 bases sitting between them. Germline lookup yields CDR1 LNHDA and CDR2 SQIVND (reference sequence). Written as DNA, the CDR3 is TGTGCCAGTAGTCGGGCGGAAGAGACCCAGTACTTC. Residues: CASSRAEETQYF.

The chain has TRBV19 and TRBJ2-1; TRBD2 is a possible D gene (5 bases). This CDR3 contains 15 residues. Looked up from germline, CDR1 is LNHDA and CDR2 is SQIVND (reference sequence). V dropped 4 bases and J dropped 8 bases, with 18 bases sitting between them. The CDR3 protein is CASSTPRGYGDEQFF. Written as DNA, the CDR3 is TGTGCCAGTAGTACCCCTCGAGGGTACGGTGATGAGCAGTTCTTC.

This CDR3 reads CASRRQNNQPQHF. The CDR3 DNA reads as TGTGCCAGCAGGCGACAGAACAATCAGCCCCAGCATTTT. The V call is TRBV28, the J call TRBJ1-5, with a possible D match to TRBD1 (5 bases). This CDR3 spans 13 amino acids. Trimming removed 6 bases from V and 3 bases from J, with 9 bases in between. The germline V gene has CDR1 MDHEN and CDR2 SYDVKM.

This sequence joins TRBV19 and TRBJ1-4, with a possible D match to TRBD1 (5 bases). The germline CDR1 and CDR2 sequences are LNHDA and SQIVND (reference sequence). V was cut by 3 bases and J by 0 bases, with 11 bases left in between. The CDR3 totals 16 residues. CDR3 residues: CASSIRGGATNEKLFF. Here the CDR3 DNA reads TGTGCCAGTAGTATCCGTGGGGGTGCAACTAATGAAAAACTGTTTTTT.

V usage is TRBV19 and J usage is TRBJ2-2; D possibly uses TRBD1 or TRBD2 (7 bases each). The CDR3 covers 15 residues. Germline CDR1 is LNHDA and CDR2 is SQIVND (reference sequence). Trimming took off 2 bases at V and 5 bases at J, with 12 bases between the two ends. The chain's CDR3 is CASSIWEGATGELFF. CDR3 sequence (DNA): TGTGCCAGTAGTATATGGGAGGGGGCGACCGGGGAGCTGTTTTTT.

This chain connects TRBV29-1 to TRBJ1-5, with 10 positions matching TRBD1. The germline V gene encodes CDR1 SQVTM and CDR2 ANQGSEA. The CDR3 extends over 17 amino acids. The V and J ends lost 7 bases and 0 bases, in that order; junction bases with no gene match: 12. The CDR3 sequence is CSGRDRGVVYSNQPQHF. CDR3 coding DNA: TGCAGCGGACGGGACAGGGGAGTTGTTTATAGCAATCAGCCCCAGCATTTT.

The CDR3 DNA reads TGTGCCAGCAGCACGCAGATAGGGGACAGGGCCATATATTTT. Its protein product is CASSTQIGDRAIYF. The rearrangement links TRBV9 to TRBJ1-3; TRBD1 matches 9 bases. There are 14 residues in the CDR3. Losses at the gene ends were 4 bases for V and 11 bases for J; bases not matched to a gene: 10. Germline CDR1 SGDLS, CDR2 YYNGEE. Full variable domain (missing parts from reference TRBV9 and TRBJ1-3): DSGVTQTPKHLITATGQRVTLRCSPRSGDLSVYWYQQSLDQGLQFLIQYYNGEERAKGNILERFSAQQFPDLHSELNLSSLELGDSALYFCASSTQIGDRAIYFGEGSWLTVV.

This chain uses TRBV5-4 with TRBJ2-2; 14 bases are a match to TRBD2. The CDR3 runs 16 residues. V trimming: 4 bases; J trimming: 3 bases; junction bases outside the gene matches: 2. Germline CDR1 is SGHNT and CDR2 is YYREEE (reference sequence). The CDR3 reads CASSPTSGRDTGELFF. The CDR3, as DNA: TGTGCCAGCAGCCCGACTAGCGGGAGGGACACCGGGGAGCTGTTTTTT.

CDR3 sequence (DNA): TGCGCCAGCAGCCAAGGCGGGTTCGTGGGGGCGATGCAGTACTTC. This gives the protein CASSQGGFVGAMQYF. This sequence joins TRBV4-1 and TRBJ2-7, with D perhaps matching TRBD1 (6 bases). V lost 1 base to trimming and J lost 9 bases, with 19 bases between them. Germline V CDR1 and CDR2: MGHRA, YSYEKL. The CDR3 sequence is 15 residues long.

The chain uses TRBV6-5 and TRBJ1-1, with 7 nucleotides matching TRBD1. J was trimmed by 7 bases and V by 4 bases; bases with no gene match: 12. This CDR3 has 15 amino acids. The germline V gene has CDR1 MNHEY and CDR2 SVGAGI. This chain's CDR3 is CASSSNLRQGIEAFF. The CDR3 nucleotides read TGTGCCAGCAGTTCAAACCTCAGACAGGGAATTGAAGCTTTCTTT.

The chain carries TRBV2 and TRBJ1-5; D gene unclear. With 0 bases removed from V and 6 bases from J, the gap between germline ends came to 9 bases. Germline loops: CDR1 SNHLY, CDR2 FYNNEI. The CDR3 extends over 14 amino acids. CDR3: CASSEALPFQPQHF. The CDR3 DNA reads TGTGCCAGCAGTGAAGCGCTTCCTTTTCAGCCCCAGCATTTT.

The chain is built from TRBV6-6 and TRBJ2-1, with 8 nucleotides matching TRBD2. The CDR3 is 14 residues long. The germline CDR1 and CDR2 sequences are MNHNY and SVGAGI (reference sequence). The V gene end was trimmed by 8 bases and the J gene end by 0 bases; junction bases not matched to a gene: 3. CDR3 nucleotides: TGTGCCAGCCGCGGGGGGAGCTCCTACAATGAGCAGTTCTTC. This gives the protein CASRGGSSYNEQFF.

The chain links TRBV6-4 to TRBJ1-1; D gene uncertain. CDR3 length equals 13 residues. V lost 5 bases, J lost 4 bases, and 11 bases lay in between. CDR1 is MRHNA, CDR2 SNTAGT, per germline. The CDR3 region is CASSSYEGTEAFF. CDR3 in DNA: TGTGCCAGCAGTTCTTACGAGGGCACTGAAGCTTTCTTT.

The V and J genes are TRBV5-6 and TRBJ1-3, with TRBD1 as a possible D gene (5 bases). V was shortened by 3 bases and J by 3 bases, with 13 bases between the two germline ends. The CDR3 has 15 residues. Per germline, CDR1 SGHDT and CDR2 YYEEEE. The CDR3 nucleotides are TGTGCCAGCAGCTACCGTCAGGGTGTTGGAAACACCATATATTTT. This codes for CASSYRQGVGNTIYF.

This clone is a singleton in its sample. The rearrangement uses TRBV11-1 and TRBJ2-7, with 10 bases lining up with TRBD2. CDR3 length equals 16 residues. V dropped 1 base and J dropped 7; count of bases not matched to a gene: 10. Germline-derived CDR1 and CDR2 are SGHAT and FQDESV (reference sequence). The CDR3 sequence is CASSLEALAGEVEQYF. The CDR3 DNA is TGTGCCAGCAGCTTAGAGGCCCTAGCGGGAGAGGTTGAGCAGTACTTC.

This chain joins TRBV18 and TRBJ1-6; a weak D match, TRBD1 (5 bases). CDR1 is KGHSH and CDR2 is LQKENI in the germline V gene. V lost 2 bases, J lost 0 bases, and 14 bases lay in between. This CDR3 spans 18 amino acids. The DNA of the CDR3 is TGTGCCAGCTCACCAACCTCCCGGGGGAGCTCCTATAATTCACCCCTCCACTTT. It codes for CASSPTSRGSSYNSPLHF.

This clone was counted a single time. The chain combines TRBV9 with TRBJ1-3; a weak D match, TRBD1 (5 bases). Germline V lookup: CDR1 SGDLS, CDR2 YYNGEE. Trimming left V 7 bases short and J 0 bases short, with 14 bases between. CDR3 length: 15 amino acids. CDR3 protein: CASGPTGGSGNTIYF. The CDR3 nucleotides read TGTGCCAGCGGCCCAACGGGGGGCTCTGGAAACACCATATATTTT.

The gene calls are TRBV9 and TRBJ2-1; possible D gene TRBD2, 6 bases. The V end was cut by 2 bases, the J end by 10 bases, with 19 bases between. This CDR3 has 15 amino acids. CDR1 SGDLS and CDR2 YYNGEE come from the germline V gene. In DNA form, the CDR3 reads TGTGCCAGCAGCGTGACCGGGACTGCATATCGGGAGCAGTTCTTC. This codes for CASSVTGTAYREQFF.

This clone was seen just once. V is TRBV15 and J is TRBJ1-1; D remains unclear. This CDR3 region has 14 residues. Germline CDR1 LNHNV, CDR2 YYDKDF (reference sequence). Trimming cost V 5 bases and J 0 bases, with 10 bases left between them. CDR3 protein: CATSASTVNTEAFF. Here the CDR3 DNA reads TGTGCCACCAGCGCGTCGACGGTGAACACTGAAGCTTTCTTT.

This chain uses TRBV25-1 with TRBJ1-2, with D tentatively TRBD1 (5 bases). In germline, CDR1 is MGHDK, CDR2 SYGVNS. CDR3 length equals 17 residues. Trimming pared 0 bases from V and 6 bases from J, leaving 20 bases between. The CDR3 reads CASSEYVGTAKEDGYTF. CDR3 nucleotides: TGTGCCAGCAGTGAATACGTGGGGACTGCCAAAGAGGATGGCTACACCTTC.

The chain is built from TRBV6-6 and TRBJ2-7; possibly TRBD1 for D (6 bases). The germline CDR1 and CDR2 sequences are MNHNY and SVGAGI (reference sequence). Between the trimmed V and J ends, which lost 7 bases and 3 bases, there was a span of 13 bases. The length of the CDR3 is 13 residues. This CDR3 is CASTGQLDYEQYF. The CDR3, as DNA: TGTGCCAGCACCGGACAGTTAGACTACGAGCAGTACTTC.

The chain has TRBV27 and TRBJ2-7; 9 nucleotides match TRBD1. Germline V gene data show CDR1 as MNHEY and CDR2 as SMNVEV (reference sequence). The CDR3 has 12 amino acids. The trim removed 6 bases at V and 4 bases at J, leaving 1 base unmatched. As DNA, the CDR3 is TGTGCCAGCAGGGACAGGGGTTACGAGCAGTACTTC. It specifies CASRDRGYEQYF.

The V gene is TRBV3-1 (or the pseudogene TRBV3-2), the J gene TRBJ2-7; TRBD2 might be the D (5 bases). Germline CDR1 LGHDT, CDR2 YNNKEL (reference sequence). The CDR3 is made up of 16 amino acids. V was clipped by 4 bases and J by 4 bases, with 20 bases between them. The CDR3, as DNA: TGTGCCAGCAGCCCTCCCTATGTTGGGAGCAGTTACGAGCAGTACTTC. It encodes CASSPPYVGSSYEQYF.

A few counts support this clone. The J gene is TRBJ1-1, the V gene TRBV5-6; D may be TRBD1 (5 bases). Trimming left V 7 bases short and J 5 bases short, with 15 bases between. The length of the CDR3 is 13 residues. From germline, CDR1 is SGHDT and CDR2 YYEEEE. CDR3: CASEGTFGTEAFF. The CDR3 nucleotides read TGTGCCAGCGAAGGGACCTTTGGGACTGAAGCTTTCTTT.

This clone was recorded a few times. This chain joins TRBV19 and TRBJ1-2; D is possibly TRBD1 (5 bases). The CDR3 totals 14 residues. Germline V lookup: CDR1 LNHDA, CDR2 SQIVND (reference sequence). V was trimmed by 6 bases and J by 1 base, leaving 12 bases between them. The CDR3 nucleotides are TGTGCCAGTAGGAGATCGACAGATAACTATGGCTACACCTTC. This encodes CASRRSTDNYGYTF.